Following are 32 T cell receptor beta chains from one sample sequenced in a study of blood T cells in healthy people across ages. The authors ran a second PCR of roughly 6 to 12 cycles using a sample-barcoded 5' primer and a J-beta primer mix. TCRdb independently ran MiXCR on the 5' RACE reads; one entry per CDR3 protein. The sample has 1.5 million to 2 million distinct CDR3 sequences, roughly 27% seen once. The specimen was blood. The receptors originated from a woman aged 25 to 39 in good health.

For this clonotype: A much larger clonotype is one base distant, so this may be a read error. The CDR3 loop reads CASKPPGLADLQRTYEQYF. The CDR3 DNA reads TGTGCCAGCAAACCGCCGGGACTAGCGGACCTCCAACGCACCTACGAGCAGTACTTC. The chain employs TRBV21-1 and TRBJ2-7; the D call in the table, TRBD2, was not verified against the DNA. TRBV21-1 is a listed pseudogene. The CDR3 spans 19 residues.

V and J are TRBV4-3 and TRBJ2-3; D is perhaps TRBD1 (5 bases). V lost 4 bases and J 5 bases, leaving 13 bases between the germline ends. CDR1 LGHNA and CDR2 YSLEER come from the germline V gene. There are 14 residues in the CDR3. CDR3 sequence reads: CASSPTEERDTQYF. The CDR3 DNA follows: TGCGCCAGCAGCCCGACAGAGGAGAGAGATACGCAGTATTTT.

The rearrangement links TRBV19 to TRBJ1-1, with TRBD1 matching 9 bases. The CDR3 sequence is 17 residues long. J gave up 1 base and V 4 bases, and 10 bases lay outside the gene matches. Germline V gene sequence: CDR1 LNHDA, CDR2 SQIVND (reference sequence). CDR3 residues: CASSTGQGPSENTEAFF. CDR3 sequence (DNA): TGTGCCAGTAGTACCGGACAGGGGCCCTCCGAGAACACTGAAGCTTTCTTT.

This clonotype came up many times. The gene calls are TRBV7-2 and TRBJ2-7, with TRBD2 identical over 11 bases. J gave up 6 bases and V 5 bases, and 6 bases lay outside the gene matches. The CDR3 is 14 amino acids. Germline assignment: CDR1 SGHTA and CDR2 FQGNSA. The CDR3 nucleotides are TGTGCCAGCAGCCTGGGACTAGCGGCTACCGAGCAGTACTTC. It specifies CASSLGLAATEQYF.

The J gene is TRBJ2-1, the V gene TRBV18; no firm D call. CDR1 and CDR2 from the germline V gene are KGHSH and LQKENI. V was shortened by 1 base and J by 6 bases, with 7 bases between the two germline ends. This CDR3 is 13 amino acids long. The CDR3 nucleotides are TGTGCCAGCTCACCACTCCCAGTCAATGAGCAGTTCTTC. As protein: CASSPLPVNEQFF.

Regarding this clonotype: Given a much more abundant clone one base away, this may be a read error. This chain connects TRBV7-2 to TRBJ1-2, with 10 bases that match TRBD1. There are 15 residues in the CDR3. The germline gives CDR1 SGHTA, CDR2 FQGNSA. CDR3: CASTLDRGQTYGYIF. The CDR3 DNA is TGTGCCAGCACGTTAGACAGGGGGCAAACCTATGGCTACATCTTC.

This clonotype turned up a few times. The chain uses TRBV20-1 and TRBJ1-1; TRBD1 might be the D (6 bases). Germline V lookup: CDR1 DFQATT, CDR2 SNEGSKA (reference sequence). This CDR3 comprises 13 residues. Trimming took off 2 bases at V and 3 bases at J, with 10 bases between the two ends. The CDR3 sequence is CSARQGLDTEAFF. CDR3 nucleotides: TGCAGTGCTAGACAGGGGCTGGACACTGAAGCTTTCTTT.

The table lists this clonotype with a few counts. This chain connects TRBV4-1 to TRBJ2-1, with TRBD1 matching over 11 bases. Germline CDR1 is MGHRA and CDR2 is YSYEKL. Trimming removed 3 bases from V and 2 bases from J; junction bases left unmatched: 3. The CDR3 is 16 amino acids. The CDR3 sequence is CASSQEGQGAYNEQFF. The CDR3 bases are TGCGCCAGCAGCCAGGAGGGACAGGGGGCCTACAATGAGCAGTTCTTC.

A remark on this clonotype: The junction differs from germline at one of its ends, possibly a read error. The V and J genes are TRBV9 and TRBJ1-2, with a tentative D call TRBD1 (5 bases). The V gene's germline CDR1 is SGDLS and CDR2 YYNGEE. CDR3 size: 15 residues. CDR3 region: CAGSVAPQGNYDYTF. CDR3 bases: TGTGCCGGCAGCGTAGCCCCGCAGGGAAACTATGACTACACCTTC.

This clonotype came up a few times. The chain has TRBV4-3 and TRBJ1-6; 7 bases line up with TRBD1. V lost 0 bases, J lost 7 bases, and 12 bases stayed unmatched. Germline loops: CDR1 LGHNA, CDR2 YSLEER. This CDR3 has 18 residues. The CDR3 sequence: CASSQDLGGQSRNSPLHF. CDR3 in DNA: TGCGCCAGCAGCCAAGATTTAGGGGGACAGTCTCGAAATTCACCCCTCCACTTT.

This clonotype was detected many times. The rearrangement joins TRBV5-1 to TRBJ2-1; no reliable D call. This CDR3 spans 14 amino acids. V lost 4 bases and J lost 8, with 16 bases in between. Germline V gene lookup returns CDR1 SGHRS and CDR2 YFSETQ. The CDR3 protein is CASSPNGVGYEQFF. CDR3 coding DNA: TGCGCCAGCAGCCCCAATGGGGTCGGATATGAGCAGTTCTTC.

The chain combines TRBV20-1 with TRBJ2-1, with D perhaps matching TRBD1 (5 bases). Germline V gene data show CDR1 as DFQATT and CDR2 as SNEGSKA (reference sequence). The CDR3 runs to 15 residues. V lost 5 bases and J lost 5, with 19 bases in between. CDR3 sequence reads: CSAPPSTDTHNEQFF. CDR3 coding DNA: TGCAGTGCTCCCCCCAGCACGGACACTCACAATGAGCAGTTCTTC.

The rearrangement links TRBV5-1 to TRBJ2-3; the D is unclear. V was cut by 5 bases and J by 1 base, with 11 bases left in between. The CDR3 spans 14 residues. The germline V gene encodes CDR1 SGHRS and CDR2 YFSETQ. This CDR3 reads CASRGPPGTDTQYF. The CDR3 region has the DNA TGCGCCAGCAGGGGCCCGCCGGGCACAGATACGCAGTATTTT.

This clonotype appeared a few times. This sequence joins TRBV6-6 and TRBJ2-5; the match to TRBD2 covers 8 bases. The CDR3 consists of 16 residues. Trimming took 5 bases from V and 2 from J; bases not matched to a gene: 10. Germline V gene sequence: CDR1 MNHNY, CDR2 SVGAGI (reference sequence). The CDR3 is CASSLPRGGVQETQYF. CDR3 nucleotide sequence: TGTGCCAGCAGTCTTCCCCGGGGGGGGGTTCAAGAGACCCAGTACTTC.

This chain connects TRBV20-1 to TRBJ1-1, with D unresolved. Germline CDR1 DFQATT, CDR2 SNEGSKA (reference sequence). The CDR3 consists of 14 residues. Trimming shortened V by 3 bases and J by 0 bases, and 11 bases separated the two germline ends. CDR3 in DNA: TGCAGTGCTAGTGGGGTCCAAATGAACACTGAAGCTTTCTTT. Its protein product is CSASGVQMNTEAFF.

The rearrangement links TRBV20-1 to TRBJ1-2; D uncertain. The CDR3 has 11 amino acids. CDR1 DFQATT and CDR2 SNEGSKA come from the germline V gene (reference sequence). V was shortened by 0 bases and J by 8 bases, with 7 bases between the two germline ends. CDR3 residues: CSARESRGYTF. In DNA form, the CDR3 reads TGCAGTGCTAGAGAAAGTAGGGGCTACACCTTC.

The chain recombines TRBV7-2 with TRBJ2-2, with D perhaps assigned TRBD1 or TRBD2 (5 bases each). The CDR3 totals 14 residues. CDR1 and CDR2 from the germline V gene are SGHTA and FQGNSA. Between the trimmed V and J ends, which lost 11 bases and 5 bases, there was a span of 18 bases. CDR3: CAGHRGERTGELFF. In nucleotides, the CDR3 is TGTGCCGGCCACCGAGGGGAGCGGACCGGGGAGCTGTTTTTT.

The V call is TRBV20-1, the J call TRBJ2-2, with 7 bases lining up with TRBD1. Trimming removed 5 bases from V and 2 bases from J; junction bases left unmatched: 5. Germline CDR1 is DFQATT and CDR2 is SNEGSKA (reference sequence). This CDR3 is built from 14 residues. CDR3 in amino acids: CSALNRGNTGELFF. For the CDR3, the DNA is TGCAGTGCTTTGAACAGGGGAAACACCGGGGAGCTGTTTTTT.

The J gene is TRBJ1-1, the V gene TRBV4-1; D not resolved. Looked up from germline, CDR1 is MGHRA and CDR2 is YSYEKL. The CDR3 runs to 15 residues. V was clipped by 1 base and J by 1 base, with 10 bases between them. DNA of the CDR3: TGCGCCAGCAGCCAAGGATCTGGGTGGAACACTGAAGCTTTCTTT. Translated: CASSQGSGWNTEAFF.

In its sample, this clonotype was seen many times. The CDR3 coding sequence is TGTGCCAGCAGCCCGCGGGGTAGGGGATCGGGGGAGCAGTACTTC. Translating gives CASSPRGRGSGEQYF. The chain uses TRBV12-3 or TRBV12-4 and TRBJ2-7, with D perhaps matching TRBD2 (6 bases). The CDR3 runs 15 residues. With 6 bases removed from V and 7 bases from J, the gap between germline ends came to 22 bases.

The chain joins TRBV4-2 to TRBJ2-5, with 9 bases that match TRBD2. CDR1 is LGHNA and CDR2 is YNFKEQ in the germline V gene. The CDR3 spans 16 residues. With 1 base clipped from V and 1 base from J, the junction kept 4 bases outside the gene matches. For the CDR3, the DNA is TGTGCCAGCAGCCAAGGAGAGACTAGCGGCCAAGAGACCCAGTACTTC. Its protein is CASSQGETSGQETQYF.

The rearrangement uses TRBV20-1 and TRBJ2-5; 9 bases map to TRBD2. The V gene end was trimmed by 3 bases and the J gene end by 3 bases; junction bases not matched to a gene: 8. The CDR3 has 15 amino acids. The germline gives CDR1 DFQATT, CDR2 SNEGSKA (reference sequence). The CDR3 sequence: CSASRGLASEETQYF. As DNA, the CDR3 is TGCAGTGCTAGCAGGGGACTAGCCTCCGAAGAGACCCAGTACTTC.

The rearrangement joins TRBV27 to TRBJ2-3, with D possibly being TRBD2 (7 bases). CDR1 is MNHEY, CDR2 SMNVEV, per germline (reference sequence). The CDR3 totals 14 residues. V was cut by 10 bases and J by 4 bases, with 18 bases left in between. This CDR3 reads CATLGGAGSDTQYF. The CDR3 coding sequence is TGTGCCACCTTAGGGGGGGCCGGTTCAGATACGCAGTATTTT.

This clonotype came up a few times. The chain carries TRBV5-1 and TRBJ2-1; D call uncertain. V was clipped by 1 base and J by 9 bases, with 11 bases between them. Germline V CDR1 and CDR2: SGHRS, YFSETQ. The CDR3 contains 13 residues. The CDR3 DNA sequence: TGCGCCAGCAGCTTGAACCAGGCTGGTGAGCAGTTCTTC. Its protein is CASSLNQAGEQFF. The complete variable domain, with remaining parts taken from reference TRBV5-1 and TRBJ2-1, reads KAGVTQTPRYLIKTRGQQVTLSCSPISGHRSVSWYQQTPGQGLQFLFEYFSETQRNKGNFPGRFSGRQFSNSRSEMNVSTLELGDSALYLCASSLNQAGEQFFGPGTRLTVL.

Note on this clonotype: This sequence may be a read error, since a much larger clone differs from it by one base. The chain carries TRBV27 and TRBJ2-7; 10 bases match TRBD1. The last part of the DNA fits TRBJ2-4 better; the J call may be wrong. The germline CDR1 and CDR2 sequences are MNHEY and SMNVEV (reference sequence). This CDR3 has 14 amino acids. CDR3 sequence: CVSGQGGAKNIQYF. CDR3 coding DNA: TGTGTCAGTGGACAGGGGGGGGCCAAAAACATTCAGTACTTC.

The sample holds a few counts of this clonotype. The rearrangement links TRBV5-1 to TRBJ2-1; 11 bases line up with TRBD2. The V gene end was trimmed by 0 bases and the J gene end by 8 bases; junction bases not matched to a gene: 10. There are 17 residues in the CDR3. From germline, CDR1 is SGHRS and CDR2 YFSETQ. The CDR3 here is CASSLGTSGRTGHEQFF. The CDR3 bases are TGCGCCAGCAGCTTGGGTACTAGCGGGAGAACGGGGCATGAGCAGTTCTTC.

The chain carries TRBV4-1 and TRBJ1-5, with D hard to call. Trimming shortened V by 4 bases and J by 1 base, and 14 bases separated the two germline ends. The CDR3 has 16 residues. The germline V gene encodes CDR1 MGHRA and CDR2 YSYEKL. CDR3 coding DNA: TGCGCCAGCAGCCCATCGTGGGGTAGGAGCAATCAGCCCCAGCATTTT. Its protein is CASSPSWGRSNQPQHF.

This clonotype has more than one count but fewer than ten. V gene TRBV2 combines with J gene TRBJ2-2; D unresolved. The V gene's germline CDR1 is SNHLY and CDR2 FYNNEI. There are 11 residues in the CDR3. The V end lost 11 bases, the J end lost 6 bases, and 10 bases lay between the germline ends. CDR3: CAAQTPGELFF. CDR3 nucleotide sequence: TGTGCCGCCCAGACCCCCGGGGAGCTGTTTTTT. Variable domain in full (rest from reference TRBV2 and TRBJ2-2): EPEVTQTPSHQVTQMGQEVILRCVPISNHLYFYWYRQILGQKVEFLVSFYNNEISEKSEIFDDQFSVERPDGSNFTLKIRSTKLEDSAMYFCAAQTPGELFFGEGSRLTVL.

J is TRBJ1-1 and V is TRBV5-1, with unresolved D. The germline V gene has CDR1 SGHRS and CDR2 YFSETQ. The CDR3 loop spans 15 amino acids. Deletions cut 0 bases from V and 4 bases from J, with 13 bases between. The CDR3, as DNA: TGCGCCAGCAGCTTGGTAGGGCCGGCCGGCACTGAAGCTTTCTTT. Translating gives CASSLVGPAGTEAFF.

The chain couples TRBV19 to TRBJ1-1; no clear D. This CDR3 spans 14 amino acids. V lost 7 bases and J 0 bases, leaving 12 bases between the germline ends. The V gene's germline CDR1 is LNHDA and CDR2 SQIVND (reference sequence). Here the CDR3 DNA reads TGTGCCAGTAAGGGTCGCCTCTTGAACACTGAAGCTTTCTTT. Amino acid sequence: CASKGRLLNTEAFF.

The rearrangement uses TRBV10-3 and TRBJ2-6, with D unresolved. CDR1 is ENHRY and CDR2 is SYGVKD in the germline V gene. V gave up 0 bases and J gave up 2 bases, with 17 bases separating them. The CDR3 spans 19 residues. The CDR3 region is CAISESALPWAPGANVLTF. CDR3 coding DNA: TGTGCCATCAGTGAGTCGGCGCTCCCGTGGGCACCTGGGGCCAACGTCCTGACTTTC.

For this clonotype: Given a much more abundant clone one base away, this may be a read error. The V gene is TRBV7-9, the J gene TRBJ2-3; D may correspond to TRBD1 or TRBD2 (5 bases each). This CDR3 has 16 residues. The germline V gene encodes CDR1 SEHNR and CDR2 FQNEAQ (reference sequence). The CDR3 is CAGSLARARGTDTQYF. The CDR3 DNA follows: TGTGCCGGCAGCTTAGCCCGAGCGAGGGGAACAGATACGCAGTATTTT.